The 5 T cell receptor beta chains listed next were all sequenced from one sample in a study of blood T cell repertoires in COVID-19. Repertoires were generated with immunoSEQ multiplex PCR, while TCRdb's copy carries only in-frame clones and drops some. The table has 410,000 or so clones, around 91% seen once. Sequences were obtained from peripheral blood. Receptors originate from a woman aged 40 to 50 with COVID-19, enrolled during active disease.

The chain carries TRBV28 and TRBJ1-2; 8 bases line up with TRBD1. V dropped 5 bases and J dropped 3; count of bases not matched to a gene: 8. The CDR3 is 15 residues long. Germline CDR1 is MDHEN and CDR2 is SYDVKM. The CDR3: CASSTTGAWDYGYTF. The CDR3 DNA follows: TGTGCCAGCAGTACGACAGGGGCGTGGGACTATGGCTACACCTTC.

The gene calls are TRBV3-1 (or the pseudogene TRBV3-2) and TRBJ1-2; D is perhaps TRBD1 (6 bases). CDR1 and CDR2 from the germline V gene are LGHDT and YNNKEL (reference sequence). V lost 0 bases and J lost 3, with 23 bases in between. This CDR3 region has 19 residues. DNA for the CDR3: TGTGCCAGCAGCCAAGATCGCGGGGGCGGGGGAGCGGAGCACTATGGCTACACCTTC. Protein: CASSQDRGGGGAEHYGYTF.

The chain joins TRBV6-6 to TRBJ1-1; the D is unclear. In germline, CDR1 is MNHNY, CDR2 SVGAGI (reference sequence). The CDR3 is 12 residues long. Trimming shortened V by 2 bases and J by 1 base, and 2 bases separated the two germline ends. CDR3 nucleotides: TGTGCCAGCAGTTACCGGAACACTGAAGCTTTCTTT. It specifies CASSYRNTEAFF.

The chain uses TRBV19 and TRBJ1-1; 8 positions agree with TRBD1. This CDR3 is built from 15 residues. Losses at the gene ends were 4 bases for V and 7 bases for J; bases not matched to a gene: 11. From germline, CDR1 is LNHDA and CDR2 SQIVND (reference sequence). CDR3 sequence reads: CASSTPHRGRIEAFF. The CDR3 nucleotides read TGTGCCAGTAGTACCCCCCACAGGGGGAGAATTGAAGCTTTCTTT.

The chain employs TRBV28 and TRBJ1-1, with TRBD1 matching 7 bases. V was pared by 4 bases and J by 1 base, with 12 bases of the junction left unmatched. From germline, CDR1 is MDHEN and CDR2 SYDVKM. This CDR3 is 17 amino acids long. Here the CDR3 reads CASSSRGGLGWNTEAFF. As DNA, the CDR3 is TGTGCCAGCAGTTCTCGAGGGGGCCTCGGCTGGAACACTGAAGCTTTCTTT.